This T cell receptor beta chain was recorded in a study of blood T cells in healthy people across ages. Isolation per sample recovered at least 7 million PBMCs. For the second PCR, which ran for roughly 6 to 12 cycles, a sample-barcoded 5' primer and a J-beta primer mix were used. Using its own MiXCR run on the 5' RACE reads, TCRdb lists one record per CDR3 protein. The table includes 1.5 million to 2 million distinct CDR3 sequences, approximately 32% detected once. Notes on the study in general: Donor CMV status was unknown, possibly confounding expanded clonotype changes.

This clonotype has more than one count but fewer than ten. The antigen remains undetermined. Germline CDR1 and CDR2: PRHDT and FYEKMQ (reference sequence). The J segment lost 4 bases and the V segment lost 5 bases, leaving 10 bases of the junction unmatched. The CDR3 loop spans 15 amino acids. The sample consisted of blood. The chain joins TRBV13 to TRBJ2-7, with 8 bases lining up with TRBD2. The clonotype originates from a woman under 40 in good health. CDR3 protein: CASSPGGGGPYEQYF. CDR3 bases: TGTGCCAGCAGCCCCGGGGGGGGCGGTCCATACGAGCAGTACTTC. The complete variable domain, with remaining parts taken from reference TRBV13 and TRBJ2-7, reads AAGVIQSPRHLIKEKRETATLKCYPIPRHDTVYWYQQGPGQDPQFLISFYEKMQSDKGSIPDRFSAQQFSDYHSELNMSSLELGDSALYFCASSPGGGGPYEQYFGPGTRLTVT.